The clone carrying this T cell receptor (beta chain) was observed a few times. The data were taken from a study of early T cells in non-severe SARS-CoV-2 infection. Each CDR3 protein gets one entry after TCRdb re-called the 5' RACE reads with MiXCR. The repertoire holds about 56,000 distinct CDR3 sequences, under 12% seen once, with 5.5% to 7.5% in the top ten. CDR1 is LNHDA, CDR2 SQIVND, per germline (reference sequence). With 5 bases clipped from V and 4 bases from J, the junction kept 5 bases outside the gene matches. The CDR3 loop spans 16 amino acids. Sample: whole blood. The TCR comes from an adult who was a healthcare worker with PCR-confirmed SARS-CoV-2 infection or an uninfected control (not recorded which). This rearrangement joins TRBV19 to TRBJ2-3, with TRBD2 matching 14 bases. The CDR3 protein is CASSVGLAGGADTQYF. In nucleotides, the CDR3 is TGTGCCAGTAGTGTCGGACTAGCGGGAGGTGCAGATACGCAGTATTTT.